One and the same sample provided the 23 T cell receptor beta chains below, sequenced in a study of OX40 agonist ivuxolimab in advanced cancers. Libraries were prepared by immunoSEQ multiplex PCR; TCRdb keeps only in-frame clonotypes and omits some of them. Here the sample spans around 77,000 clones, about 85% being singletons. Sample: CD4+ or CD8+ T cells sorted from blood, taken in a trial of the OX40 agonist ivuxolimab. These receptors originate from an adult with an advanced solid tumor such as melanoma, head and neck, liver or kidney cancer.

The J gene is TRBJ2-7, the V gene TRBV5-1; 10 bases agree with TRBD1. The CDR3 has 14 residues. Germline V CDR1 and CDR2: SGHRS, YFSETQ. The V segment lost 4 bases and the J segment 4 bases; nucleotides outside the gene matches: 5. CDR3 nucleotide sequence: TGCGCCAGCAGCCCAGGGGACAGGGGATACGAGCAGTACTTC. Its protein is CASSPGDRGYEQYF.

The chain couples TRBV7-2 to TRBJ2-3; D uncertain. Germline assignment: CDR1 SGHTA and CDR2 FQGNSA. There are 14 residues in the CDR3. V was clipped by 4 bases and J by 2 bases, with 10 bases between them. CDR3 in amino acids: CASSYREATDTQYF. CDR3 nucleotides: TGTGCCAGCAGCTATAGAGAGGCCACAGATACGCAGTATTTT.

The chain links TRBV6-5 to TRBJ1-6, with 8 bases fitting TRBD1. Germline V gene sequence: CDR1 MNHEY, CDR2 SVGAGI. The junction had 6 bases not matched to a gene; V was cut back by 7 bases and J by 10 bases. The CDR3 totals 13 residues. The CDR3 coding sequence is TGTGCCAGCACCCAGGGGGCTGGGTCACCCCTCCACTTT. The encoded protein is CASTQGAGSPLHF.

A single count supports this clone. The chain combines TRBV29-1 with TRBJ1-6, with D unclear. Germline loops: CDR1 SQVTM, CDR2 ANQGSEA. The CDR3 extends over 14 amino acids. Between the trimmed V and J ends, which lost 3 bases and 5 bases, there was a span of 11 bases. The CDR3 DNA follows: TGCAGCGTTGATTGCGCAGCACATAATTCACCCCTCCACTTT. It translates to CSVDCAAHNSPLHF.

The chain is built from TRBV4-3 and TRBJ1-1; D gene uncertain. The CDR3 consists of 17 residues. The germline CDR1 and CDR2 sequences are LGHNA and YSLEER. V lost 0 bases and J 3 bases, leaving 17 bases between the germline ends. The CDR3 DNA is TGCGCCAGCAGCCAAGAAGCCCCGGGGTCATGGGACACTGAAGCTTTCTTT. Translation gives CASSQEAPGSWDTEAFF.

The J gene is TRBJ1-2, the V gene TRBV7-2, with TRBD1 identical over 7 bases. Germline CDR1 SGHTA, CDR2 FQGNSA. V shed 1 base, J shed 8 bases, and the junction held 10 bases outside the gene matches. There are 15 residues in the CDR3. CDR3: CASSLEAGGKSGYTF. In DNA, the CDR3 is TGTGCCAGCAGCTTAGAAGCAGGGGGGAAGAGCGGCTACACCTTC.

This chain joins TRBV9 and TRBJ2-7; D is uncertain. This CDR3 is built from 14 residues. Germline loops: CDR1 SGDLS, CDR2 YYNGEE. The V gene lost 2 bases and the J gene lost 0 bases, with 9 bases spanning the gap. CDR3 sequence (DNA): TGTGCCAGCAGCGTCACGACGGGCTCCTACGAGCAGTACTTC. This codes for CASSVTTGSYEQYF.

This clone was detected only once. This chain uses TRBV6-5 with TRBJ1-4; tentatively, D is TRBD1 (5 bases). The germline CDR1 and CDR2 sequences are MNHEY and SVGAGI. The CDR3 sequence is 11 residues long. V lost 5 bases and J lost 8, with 6 bases in between. The CDR3 DNA reads TGTGCCAGCAGTGGGGGAGAAAAACTGTTTTTT. Its translation: CASSGGEKLFF.

The rearrangement joins TRBV29-1 to TRBJ1-4, with 8 bases identical to TRBD1. The trim removed 3 bases at V and 7 bases at J, leaving 10 bases unmatched. Germline assignment: CDR1 SQVTM and CDR2 ANQGSEA. The CDR3 is made up of 15 amino acids. Here the CDR3 reads CSVDAGTGFGEKLFF. Written as DNA, the CDR3 is TGCAGCGTTGACGCCGGGACAGGATTCGGTGAAAAACTGTTTTTT.

On this clone itself: A junction boundary mismatches the germline segment, possibly from a read error. This rearrangement joins TRBV7-9 to TRBJ2-7, with D possibly matching TRBD1 (6 bases). Germline-derived CDR1 and CDR2 are SEHNR and FQNEAQ (reference sequence). The CDR3 is made up of 13 amino acids. Here the CDR3 DNA reads TGTGCCAGCAAGAGGGCCGCCGGGACATCCGACGACTTC. Translation gives CASKRAAGTSDDF.

The rearrangement uses TRBV18 and TRBJ1-4; 7 bases map to TRBD1. The germline CDR1 and CDR2 sequences are KGHSH and LQKENI. V lost 1 base and J lost 5; bases outside the gene matches: 7. The CDR3 spans 16 residues. As DNA, the CDR3 is TGTGCCAGCTCACCACGAGGGGACAGTCTGAATGAAAAACTGTTTTTT. As protein: CASSPRGDSLNEKLFF.

The chain links TRBV14 to TRBJ1-2; D not resolved. CDR3 size: 13 residues. Germline V gene data show CDR1 as SGHDN and CDR2 as FVKESK. Trimming took off 5 bases at V and 1 base at J, with 8 bases between the two ends. CDR3 protein: CASSWPVNYGYTF. In DNA, the CDR3 is TGTGCCAGCAGCTGGCCCGTTAACTATGGCTACACCTTC.

CDR3 sequence (DNA): TGCGCCAGCAGCTTGGGGGGGACTAGCTCCTACAATGAGCAGTTCTTC. Translating gives CASSLGGTSSYNEQFF. This chain joins TRBV5-1 and TRBJ2-1; 8 positions agree with TRBD2. CDR1 and CDR2 from the germline V gene are SGHRS and YFSETQ. The V segment lost 0 bases and the J segment 0 bases; nucleotides outside the gene matches: 2. The CDR3 length is 16 residues.

This chain joins TRBV5-5 and TRBJ1-5; 7 bases are shared with TRBD1. The CDR3 covers 14 residues. V trimming: 3 bases; J trimming: 4 bases; junction bases outside the gene matches: 4. Germline CDR1 and CDR2: SGHKS and YYEKEE (reference sequence). CDR3 in amino acids: CASSSQQGNQPQHF. The DNA of the CDR3 is TGTGCCAGCAGCTCCCAACAGGGGAATCAGCCCCAGCATTTT.

This chain joins TRBV13 and TRBJ1-3; 8 nucleotides agree with TRBD1. Looked up from germline, CDR1 is PRHDT and CDR2 is FYEKMQ (reference sequence). The CDR3 loop spans 16 amino acids. The trim removed 5 bases at V and 0 bases at J, leaving 6 bases unmatched. Here the CDR3 DNA reads TGTGCCAGCAGCCTAAACAGGGGGAGCTCTGGAAACACCATATATTTT. The encoded protein is CASSLNRGSSGNTIYF. Complete variable domain (other parts from reference TRBV13 and TRBJ1-3): AAGVIQSPRHLIKEKRETATLKCYPIPRHDTVYWYQQGPGQDPQFLISFYEKMQSDKGSIPDRFSAQQFSDYHSELNMSSLELGDSALYFCASSLNRGSSGNTIYFGEGSWLTVV.

The chain carries TRBV30 and TRBJ1-6, with no clear D. This CDR3 has 16 residues. The germline gives CDR1 GTSNPN, CDR2 SVGIG (reference sequence). Trimming shortened V by 2 bases and J by 8 bases, and 19 bases separated the two germline ends. The CDR3 region has the DNA TGTGCCTGGAGTCCCCCCTGGTACCCAGACGATTCACCCCTCCACTTT. The encoded protein is CAWSPPWYPDDSPLHF. Full variable domain (rest looked up from reference TRBV30 and TRBJ1-6): SQTIHQWPATLVQPVGSPLSLECTVEGTSNPNLYWYRQAAGRGLQLLFYSVGIGQISSEVPQNLSASRPQDRQFILSSKKLLLSDSGFYLCAWSPPWYPDDSPLHFGNGTRLTVT.

The V call is TRBV4-2, the J call TRBJ1-2; perhaps TRBD1 as D (5 bases). The CDR3 totals 18 residues. V dropped 6 bases and J dropped 5 bases, with 28 bases sitting between them. From germline, CDR1 is LGHNA and CDR2 YNFKEQ. The CDR3 nucleotides are TGTGCCAGCAGACGGGAGGTTTCAGGTCGGGGGAACAATTATGGCTACACCTTC. As protein: CASRREVSGRGNNYGYTF.

This clone was recorded only once. Here the CDR3 DNA reads TGTGCCAGCAGCCGAACTACACTTTCACCCCTCCACTTT. Translated, it gives CASSRTTLSPLHF. The chain couples TRBV27 to TRBJ1-6; D gene unclear. V was trimmed by 6 bases and J by 9 bases, leaving 12 bases between them. From germline, CDR1 is MNHEY and CDR2 SMNVEV (reference sequence). The CDR3 covers 13 residues.

This clone was picked up a small number of times. The chain joins TRBV4-1 to TRBJ1-3, with D unresolved. Germline CDR1 reads MGHRA; CDR2 reads YSYEKL. Trimming took 1 base from V and 0 from J, leaving 4 bases between them. The CDR3 contains 14 residues. For the CDR3, the DNA is TGCGCCAGCAGCCAAGCCCACTCTGGAAACACCATATATTTT. Protein: CASSQAHSGNTIYF.

This chain connects TRBV5-1 to TRBJ2-7; D perhaps matches TRBD1 (6 bases). V was pared by 0 bases and J by 8 bases, with 9 bases between. The CDR3 covers 12 residues. The germline gives CDR1 SGHRS, CDR2 YFSETQ. The CDR3 bases are TGCGCCAGCAGCTTGGACAGGGAAAAGCAGTACTTC. Its protein is CASSLDREKQYF.

V usage is TRBV7-9 and J usage is TRBJ2-1; 9 nucleotides agree with TRBD1. Per germline, CDR1 SEHNR and CDR2 FQNEAQ (reference sequence). Trimming cost V 1 base and J 0 bases; bases outside gene matches: 1. This CDR3 comprises 16 residues. The CDR3 region is CASSLGQGGSYNEQFF. The DNA of the CDR3 is TGTGCCAGCAGCTTAGGACAGGGGGGCTCCTACAATGAGCAGTTCTTC.

This clone showed up just once. This chain uses TRBV7-6 with TRBJ1-2, with 8 positions matching TRBD1. V lost 5 bases to trimming and J lost 6 bases; unmatched junction nucleotides: 5. In germline, CDR1 is SGHVS, CDR2 FNYEAQ. This CDR3 spans 13 amino acids. In DNA, the CDR3 is TGTGCCAGCAGCCTGGACAGGGCTCATGGCTACACCTTC. Translating gives CASSLDRAHGYTF. The full variable domain, rest sourced from reference TRBV7-6 and TRBJ1-2, is GAGVSQSPRYKVTKRGQDVALRCDPISGHVSLYWYRQALGQGPEFLTYFNYEAQQDKSGLPNDRFSAERPEGSISTLTIQRTEQRDSAMYRCASSLDRAHGYTFGSGTRLTVV.

For the CDR3, the DNA is TGCGCCAGCAGCTTGCGTGAAGGGGGGAACACTGAAGCTTTCTTT. Protein sequence: CASSLREGGNTEAFF. The V call is TRBV5-1, the J call TRBJ1-1; tentatively, D is TRBD1 (6 bases). This CDR3 has 15 residues. The V end was cut by 1 base, the J end by 1 base, with 11 bases between. Looked up from germline, CDR1 is SGHRS and CDR2 is YFSETQ.